The 22 T cell receptor beta chains listed next were all sequenced from one sample in a study of PD-1 blockade in mismatch repair-deficient tumors (dated by TCRdb to 2016 to 2017). The intended sense of this specimen's time point label: peripheral blood before pembrolizumab. Library preparation used the immunoSEQ multiplex PCR assay. TCRdb took over this immuneACCESS table, retaining in-frame rearrangements with V and J assigned. Such tables are incomplete; in checked studies, under half of the missing clones stem from an unresolved V gene, and the remainder is unexplained. The sample profile shows around 50,000 clones; roughly 82% of them were found once. 3% to 4% of the sample belongs to the ten largest clones. The sample in question was PBMCs, obtained before pembrolizumab treatment. Source of these receptors: an adult with mismatch repair-deficient cancer.

V is TRBV5-5 and J is TRBJ2-1, with 7 bases fitting TRBD1. V lost 3 bases and J lost 3; bases outside the gene matches: 6. The germline V gene has CDR1 SGHKS and CDR2 YYEKEE (reference sequence). CDR3 length equals 15 residues. The CDR3 loop is CASSSTGSHYNEQFF. The CDR3 region has the DNA TGTGCCAGCAGCTCGACAGGGAGTCACTACAATGAGCAGTTCTTC.

The chain employs TRBV18 and TRBJ2-7; D remains ambiguous. In germline, CDR1 is KGHSH, CDR2 LQKENI. The CDR3 spans 14 residues. The ends were cut back, 4 bases at V and 0 bases at J, with 10 bases in the middle. CDR3 sequence reads: CASSLRTDSYEQYF. For the CDR3, the DNA is TGTGCCAGCTCACTCCGGACGGACTCCTACGAGCAGTACTTC.

The chain couples TRBV28 to TRBJ1-1; the D is unclear. The length of the CDR3 is 14 residues. Trimming took off 0 bases at V and 1 base at J, with 6 bases between the two ends. The germline V gene encodes CDR1 MDHEN and CDR2 SYDVKM. The CDR3 DNA follows: TGTGCCAGCAGTTTATGGAGCCCGAACACTGAAGCTTTCTTT. Its protein is CASSLWSPNTEAFF.

The chain has TRBV20-1 and TRBJ2-5; no clear D gene. The germline V gene has CDR1 DFQATT and CDR2 SNEGSKA (reference sequence). The CDR3 sequence is 11 residues long. V was pared by 6 bases and J by 6 bases, with 11 bases between. The CDR3 DNA follows: TGCAGTGCGCGACGTGATCAGACCCAGTACTTC. It codes for CSARRDQTQYF.

This chain uses TRBV5-1 with TRBJ2-1, with TRBD2 matching over 14 bases. This CDR3 is built from 15 residues. Per the germline V gene, CDR1 is SGHRS and CDR2 is YFSETQ. The V and J ends lost 4 bases and 7 bases, in that order; junction bases with no gene match: 4. The DNA of the CDR3 is TGCGCCAGCAGCCGAGGGACTAGCGGGAGAAATGAGCAGTTCTTC. Translation gives CASSRGTSGRNEQFF.

This rearrangement joins TRBV9 to TRBJ2-3; D tentatively reads TRBD1 or TRBD2 (5 bases each). There are 12 residues in the CDR3. Germline V gene lookup returns CDR1 SGDLS and CDR2 YYNGEE. V shed 3 bases and J shed 6 bases, with 8 bases lying between them. The CDR3 nucleotides read TGTGCCAGCAGCGCAGAGGGGGATACGCAGTATTTT. Translation gives CASSAEGDTQYF.

The chain couples TRBV25-1 to TRBJ1-2; no firm D call. Trimming removed 3 bases from V and 8 bases from J, with 13 bases in between. Germline CDR1 MGHDK, CDR2 SYGVNS. The CDR3 contains 13 residues. Here the CDR3 reads CASSENGYGGYTF. The CDR3 region has the DNA TGTGCCAGCAGTGAGAACGGGTATGGGGGCTACACCTTC.

The rearrangement uses TRBV11-2 and TRBJ1-4; D gene unclear. The germline gives CDR1 SGHAT, CDR2 FQNNGV. Trimming removed 0 bases at V and 2 bases at J, with 7 bases between. The length of the CDR3 is 15 residues. CDR3 DNA sequence: TGTGCCAGCAGCTTAGACCGGAATACTAATGAAAAACTGTTTTTT. This codes for CASSLDRNTNEKLFF.

V usage is TRBV6-5 and J usage is TRBJ1-2; D remains ambiguous. V shed 6 bases and J shed 7 bases, with 12 bases lying between them. Per germline, CDR1 MNHEY and CDR2 SVGAGI. The CDR3 is 12 residues long. Here the CDR3 DNA reads TGTGCCAGCAGCCCGTCCCTTGGTGGCTACACCTTC. This gives the protein CASSPSLGGYTF.

CDR3 nucleotides: TGTGCCAGCTCACCACTCCAGGGTGGAGGCGACACCATATATTTT. It specifies CASSPLQGGGDTIYF. The chain carries TRBV18 and TRBJ1-3, with a possible D match to TRBD1 (5 bases). There are 15 residues in the CDR3. Trimming cost V 1 base and J 8 bases, with 15 bases left between them. Germline V gives CDR1 KGHSH, CDR2 LQKENI.

The CDR3 DNA reads as TGTGCCAGCAGCCCTGGGACACGAATATCGTATGACTACGAGCAGTACTTC. This gives the protein CASSPGTRISYDYEQYF. The chain joins TRBV7-2 to TRBJ2-7; TRBD1 is a possible D gene (6 bases). V lost 5 bases and J 3 bases, leaving 23 bases between the germline ends. From germline, CDR1 is SGHTA and CDR2 FQGNSA. This CDR3 has 17 residues.

The chain has TRBV19 and TRBJ2-3; TRBD2 aligns across 12 bases. Germline V lookup: CDR1 LNHDA, CDR2 SQIVND (reference sequence). This CDR3 contains 17 residues. V trimming: 5 bases; J trimming: 2 bases; junction bases outside the gene matches: 8. The CDR3 loop is CASSARTSGKFTDTQYF. CDR3 DNA: TGTGCCAGTAGTGCCCGGACTAGCGGGAAATTCACAGATACGCAGTATTTT. The complete variable domain, with remaining parts taken from reference TRBV19 and TRBJ2-3, reads DGGITQSPKYLFRKEGQNVTLSCEQNLNHDAMYWYRQDPGQGLRLIYYSQIVNDFQKGDIAEGYSVSREKKESFPLTVTSAQKNPTAFYLCASSARTSGKFTDTQYFGPGTRLTVL.

The rearrangement joins TRBV29-1 to TRBJ2-7; perhaps D is TRBD1 or TRBD2 (5 bases each). Trimming shortened V by 3 bases and J by 0 bases, and 9 bases separated the two germline ends. The CDR3 spans 13 residues. Germline values: CDR1 SQVTM, CDR2 ANQGSEA. DNA for the CDR3: TGCAGCGTTGATTCAGGGAGCTCCTACGAGCAGTACTTC. Translated, it gives CSVDSGSSYEQYF.

The chain is built from TRBV18 and TRBJ2-5; 7 bases are shared with TRBD1. The CDR3 loop spans 15 amino acids. V shed 4 bases, J shed 1 base, and the junction held 6 bases outside the gene matches. The germline V gene has CDR1 KGHSH and CDR2 LQKENI. CDR3 sequence: CASSLRRDSQETQYF. The DNA of the CDR3 is TGTGCCAGCTCACTCAGACGGGACAGCCAAGAGACCCAGTACTTC.

This chain links TRBV18 with TRBJ2-5; 10 bases are shared with TRBD2. V shed 1 base and J 1 base; nucleotides not matched to a gene: 0. Per the germline V gene, CDR1 is KGHSH and CDR2 is LQKENI. The CDR3 is made up of 15 amino acids. As DNA, the CDR3 is TGTGCCAGCTCACCACTAGCGGGAGGCCAAGAGACCCAGTACTTC. Protein: CASSPLAGGQETQYF.

The chain combines TRBV27 with TRBJ2-7; the D is unclear. The CDR3 length is 15 residues. V dropped 3 bases and J dropped 2 bases, with 14 bases sitting between them. Germline V gene lookup returns CDR1 MNHEY and CDR2 SMNVEV (reference sequence). The CDR3: CASSLAVEEPYEQYF. The CDR3 DNA reads TGTGCCAGCAGTTTGGCAGTCGAGGAGCCCTACGAGCAGTACTTC.

As for this clone: Distinct nucleotide sequences in the sample also encode this CDR3. The chain recombines TRBV28 with TRBJ1-2; tentative D call: TRBD1 (5 bases). CDR3 size: 12 residues. In germline, CDR1 is MDHEN, CDR2 SYDVKM. Trimming took 3 bases from V and 4 from J, leaving 6 bases between them. CDR3 residues: CASSFRGYGYTF. The CDR3 region has the DNA TGTGCCAGCAGTTTTAGGGGCTATGGCTACACCTTC.

The chain couples TRBV5-6 to TRBJ1-1; TRBD1 agrees at 8 bases. This CDR3 comprises 12 residues. The V and J ends lost 4 bases and 10 bases, in that order; junction bases with no gene match: 6. Germline lookup yields CDR1 SGHDT and CDR2 YYEEEE. Written as DNA, the CDR3 is TGTGCCAGCAGCCCGGACAGGGTGGGAGCTTTCTTT. The encoded protein is CASSPDRVGAFF.

This chain uses TRBV6-6 with TRBJ1-2; 9 bases line up with TRBD1. Germline values: CDR1 MNHNY, CDR2 SVGAGI (reference sequence). Trimming cost V 6 bases and J 4 bases; bases outside gene matches: 9. The CDR3 has 15 residues. The CDR3 DNA is TGTGCCAGCAGCCTCACCGGGACAGGGATCTATGGCTACACCTTC. Residues: CASSLTGTGIYGYTF.

This clone was detected only a few times. The V and J genes are TRBV19 and TRBJ1-5; D call uncertain. Germline lookup yields CDR1 LNHDA and CDR2 SQIVND (reference sequence). The CDR3 has 14 residues. Trimming removed 5 bases from V and 7 bases from J, with 15 bases in between. CDR3 nucleotide sequence: TGTGCCAGTAGTGAACGGGCTCTCTCACAGCCCCAGCATTTT. Amino acid sequence: CASSERALSQPQHF.

The CDR3 reads CASSLKGRSPNTEAFF. CDR3 sequence (DNA): TGTGCCAGCAGCCTAAAAGGAAGGAGCCCGAACACTGAAGCTTTCTTT. The J gene is TRBJ1-1, the V gene TRBV11-2; D is uncertain. In germline, CDR1 is SGHAT, CDR2 FQNNGV. V lost 5 bases to trimming and J lost 1 base, with 17 bases between them. The CDR3 is 16 amino acids.

This chain joins TRBV29-1 and TRBJ1-1; D unclear. Germline V gene sequence: CDR1 SQVTM, CDR2 ANQGSEA. Trimming left V 2 bases short and J 0 bases short, with 7 bases between. CDR3 size: 13 residues. Written as DNA, the CDR3 is TGCAGCGTTGAATTGGGCTTGAACACTGAAGCTTTCTTT. It yields the protein CSVELGLNTEAFF. The complete variable domain, with remaining parts taken from reference TRBV29-1 and TRBJ1-1, reads SAVISQKPSRDICQRGTSLTIQCQVDSQVTMMFWYRQQPGQSLTLIATANQGSEATYESGFVIDKFPISRPNLTFSTLTVSNMSPEDSSIYLCSVELGLNTEAFFGQGTRLTVV.